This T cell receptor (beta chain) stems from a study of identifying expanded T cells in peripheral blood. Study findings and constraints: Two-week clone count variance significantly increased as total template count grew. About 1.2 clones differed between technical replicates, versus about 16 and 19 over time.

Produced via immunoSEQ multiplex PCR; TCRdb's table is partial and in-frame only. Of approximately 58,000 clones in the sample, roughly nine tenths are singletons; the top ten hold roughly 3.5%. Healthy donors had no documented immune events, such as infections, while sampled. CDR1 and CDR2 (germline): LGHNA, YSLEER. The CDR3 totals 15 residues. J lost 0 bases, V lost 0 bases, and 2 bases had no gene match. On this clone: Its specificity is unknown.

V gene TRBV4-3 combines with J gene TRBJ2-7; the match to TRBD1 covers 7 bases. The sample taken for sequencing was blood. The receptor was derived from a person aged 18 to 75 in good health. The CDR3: CASSQDGTDSYEQYF. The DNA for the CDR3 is TGCGCCAGCAGCCAAGACGGGACAGACTCCTACGAGCAGTACTTC.